This is a list of T cell receptor beta chains from one sample in a study of blood T cell repertoires in COVID-19. The method was immunoSEQ multiplex PCR; TCRdb's version includes in-frame clones alone and lacks a portion of them. The sample lists about 210,000 clones, roughly 79% seen once, with about 9.8% in the top ten. The sequenced material came from PBMCs or T cells enriched from blood (not recorded which). Receptors originate from a woman between 50 and 59 years old with acute COVID-19. Each CDR3 is given with its conserved first and last residue.

j_gene: TRBJ1-1
v_gene: TRBV21-1
CDR3aa: CASSKRRKQGLNTEAFF

j_gene: TRBJ2-5
v_gene: TRBV7-8
CDR3aa: CASSLVGTGGAVTQYF

j_gene: TRBJ2-3
v_gene: TRBV18
CDR3aa: CASSPQIASRSTDTQYF

j_gene: TRBJ1-5
v_gene: TRBV7-2
CDR3aa: CASSLRQNQPQHF

j_gene: TRBJ2-1
v_gene: TRBV28
CDR3aa: CASTPIGELGGFF

j_gene: TRBJ1-3
v_gene: TRBV10-3
CDR3aa: CAIQGGSGNTIYF

j_gene: TRBJ2-7
v_gene: TRBV6-5
CDR3aa: CASSFGGASYEQYF

j_gene: TRBJ2-7
v_gene: TRBV10-3
CDR3aa: CAISAQGGYEQYF

j_gene: TRBJ1-1
v_gene: TRBV10-3
CDR3aa: CAISESQTGTNTEAFF

j_gene: TRBJ1-3
v_gene: TRBV5-1
CDR3aa: CASSGTGTSGNTIYF

j_gene: TRBJ2-7
v_gene: TRBV11-2
CDR3aa: CASSLGLAYEQYF